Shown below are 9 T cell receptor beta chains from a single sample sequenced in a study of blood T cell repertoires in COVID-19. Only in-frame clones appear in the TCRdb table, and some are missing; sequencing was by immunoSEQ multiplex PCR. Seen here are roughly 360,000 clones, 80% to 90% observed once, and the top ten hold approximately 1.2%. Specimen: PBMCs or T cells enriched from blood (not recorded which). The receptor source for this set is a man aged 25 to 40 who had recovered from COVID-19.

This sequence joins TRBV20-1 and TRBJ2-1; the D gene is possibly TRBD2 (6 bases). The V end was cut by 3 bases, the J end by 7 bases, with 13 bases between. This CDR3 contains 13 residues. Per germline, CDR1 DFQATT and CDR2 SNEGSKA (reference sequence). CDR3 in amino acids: CSASPRGGNEQFF. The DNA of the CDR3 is TGCAGTGCTAGTCCTAGAGGAGGGAATGAGCAGTTCTTC.

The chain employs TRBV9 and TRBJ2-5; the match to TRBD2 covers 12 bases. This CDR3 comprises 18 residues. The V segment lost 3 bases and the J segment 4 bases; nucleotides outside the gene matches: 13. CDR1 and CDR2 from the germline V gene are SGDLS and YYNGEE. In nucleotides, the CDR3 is TGTGCCAGCAGCGCCACAGGGGTACTAGCGGGGGGTCGAGAGACCCAGTACTTC. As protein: CASSATGVLAGGRETQYF.

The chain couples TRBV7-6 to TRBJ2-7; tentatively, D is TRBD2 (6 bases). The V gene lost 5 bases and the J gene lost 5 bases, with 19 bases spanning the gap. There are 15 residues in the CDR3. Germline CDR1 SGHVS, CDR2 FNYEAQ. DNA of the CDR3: TGTGCCAGCAGCCCCTTCACGGCGGGGATCAACGAGCAGTACTTC. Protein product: CASSPFTAGINEQYF.

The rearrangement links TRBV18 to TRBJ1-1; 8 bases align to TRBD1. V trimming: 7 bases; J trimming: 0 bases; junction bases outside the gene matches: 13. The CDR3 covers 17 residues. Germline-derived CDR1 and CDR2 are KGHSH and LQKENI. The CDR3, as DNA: TGTGCCAGCTTCCGGACAGGGACGAGAGGGATGAACACTGAAGCTTTCTTT. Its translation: CASFRTGTRGMNTEAFF.

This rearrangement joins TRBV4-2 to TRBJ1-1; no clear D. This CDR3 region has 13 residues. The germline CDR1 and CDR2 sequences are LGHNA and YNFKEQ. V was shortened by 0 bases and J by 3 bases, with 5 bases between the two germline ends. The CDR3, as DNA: TGTGCCAGCAGCCAAGATCGTTACACTGAAGCTTTCTTT. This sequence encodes CASSQDRYTEAFF.

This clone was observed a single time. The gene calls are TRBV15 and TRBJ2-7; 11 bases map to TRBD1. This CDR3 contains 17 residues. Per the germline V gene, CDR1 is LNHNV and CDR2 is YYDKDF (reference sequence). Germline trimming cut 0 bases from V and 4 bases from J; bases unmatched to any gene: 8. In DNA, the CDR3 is TGTGCCACCAGCAGAGATTATCCGGGGACAGGGGGGTACGAGCAGTACTTC. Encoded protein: CATSRDYPGTGGYEQYF.

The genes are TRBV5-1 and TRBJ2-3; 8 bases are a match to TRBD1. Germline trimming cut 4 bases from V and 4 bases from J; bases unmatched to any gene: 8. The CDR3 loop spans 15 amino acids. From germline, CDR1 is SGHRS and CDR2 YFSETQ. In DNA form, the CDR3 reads TGCGCCAGCAGCCCCGGGACAGGAGGGTCAGATACGCAGTATTTT. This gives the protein CASSPGTGGSDTQYF.

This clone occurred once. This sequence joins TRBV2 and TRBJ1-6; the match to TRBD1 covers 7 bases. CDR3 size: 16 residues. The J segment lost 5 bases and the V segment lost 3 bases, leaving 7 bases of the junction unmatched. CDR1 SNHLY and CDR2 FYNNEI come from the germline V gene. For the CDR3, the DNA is TGTGCCAGCAGTGATCTCCAGGGGGTCCATAATTCACCCCTCCACTTT. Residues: CASSDLQGVHNSPLHF.

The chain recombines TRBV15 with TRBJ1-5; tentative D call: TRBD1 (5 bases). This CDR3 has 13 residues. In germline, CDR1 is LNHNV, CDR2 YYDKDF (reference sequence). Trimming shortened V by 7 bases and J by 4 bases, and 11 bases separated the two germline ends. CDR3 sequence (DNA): TGTGCCACCAATCCAGGGAAGAATCAGCCCCAGCATTTT. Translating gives CATNPGKNQPQHF.